The next 19 T cell receptor beta chains were all read from a single sample in a study of control samples from healthy donors and cancer patients. Sequenced by immunoSEQ multiplex PCR; TCRdb stores in-frame clones only, minus some. The sample lists 100,000 to 150,000 clones; 75% to 95% were seen once. Sequences were obtained from blood. Every receptor here comes from a man between 40 and 49 years old in good health.

This chain connects TRBV15 to TRBJ2-6, with 8 bases identical to TRBD2. Germline V gene sequence: CDR1 LNHNV, CDR2 YYDKDF (reference sequence). The junction had 6 bases not matched to a gene; V was cut back by 5 bases and J by 0 bases. The CDR3 covers 17 residues. The CDR3 sequence is CATSDGRGFSGANVLTF. The CDR3 region has the DNA TGTGCCACCAGCGACGGGAGGGGGTTCTCTGGGGCCAACGTCCTGACTTTC.

The CDR3 loop reads CASSSRGQGTESYEQYF. CDR3 bases: TGTGCCAGCAGCTCCCGTGGACAGGGGACGGAATCCTACGAGCAGTACTTC. V gene TRBV7-3 combines with J gene TRBJ2-7; TRBD1 aligns across 9 bases. V shed 4 bases, J shed 1 base, and the junction held 11 bases outside the gene matches. This CDR3 contains 17 residues. Germline-derived CDR1 and CDR2 are SGHTA and FQGTGA.

CDR3 nucleotide sequence: TGTGCCAGTAGCCAGGCGACGATTAGCAATCAGCCCCAGCATTTT. This codes for CASSQATISNQPQHF. The chain links TRBV19 to TRBJ1-5; D is undetermined. CDR3 length: 15 amino acids. CDR1 LNHDA and CDR2 SQIVND come from the germline V gene (reference sequence). V was clipped by 6 bases and J by 0 bases, with 12 bases between them.

The chain employs TRBV30 and TRBJ2-7; no reliable D call. The CDR3 sequence is 13 residues long. The germline gives CDR1 GTSNPN, CDR2 SVGIG (reference sequence). The germline V and J ends were trimmed by 5 bases and 0 bases, with 11 bases remaining between them. The CDR3 bases are TGTGCCTGGTGCCGCGGATTCTCCTACGAGCAGTACTTC. It yields the protein CAWCRGFSYEQYF.

This sequence joins TRBV4-1 and TRBJ1-6; D may be TRBD1 (5 bases). CDR3 size: 14 residues. Germline-derived CDR1 and CDR2 are MGHRA and YSYEKL. Trimming cost V 0 bases and J 9 bases, with 9 bases left between them. This CDR3 is CASSQEGRGSPLHF. DNA of the CDR3: TGCGCCAGCAGCCAAGAGGGGCGGGGTTCACCCCTCCACTTT.

The CDR3 nucleotides are TGTGCCAGCAGCTCCACCCGGGACATTTTAGCTTATGGCTACACCTTC. Residues: CASSSTRDILAYGYTF. This sequence joins TRBV11-1 and TRBJ1-2; the D gene is possibly TRBD1 (6 bases). This CDR3 contains 16 residues. Trimming stripped 4 bases from V and 5 bases from J, with 20 bases between. Germline loops: CDR1 SGHAT, CDR2 FQDESV (reference sequence).

V and J are TRBV15 and TRBJ1-2; D unclear. V lost 0 bases to trimming and J lost 8 bases, with 7 bases between them. This CDR3 region has 12 residues. From germline, CDR1 is LNHNV and CDR2 YYDKDF (reference sequence). The DNA for the CDR3 is TGTGCCACCAGCAGAGATGGCCGGGGCTACACCTTC. Its translation is CATSRDGRGYTF. Full variable domain (remainder filled in from reference TRBV15 and TRBJ1-2): DAMVIQNPRYQVTQFGKPVTLSCSQTLNHNVMYWYQQKSSQAPKLLFHYYDKDFNNEADTPDNFQSRRPNTSFCFLDIRSPGLGDTAMYLCATSRDGRGYTFGSGTRLTVV.

As DNA, the CDR3 is TGTGCCACCAGTGATATGGGACAGGGTGCAGATACGCAGTATTTT. It specifies CATSDMGQGADTQYF. This chain uses TRBV24-1 with TRBJ2-3; 9 bases agree with TRBD1. The CDR3 is made up of 15 amino acids. Per the germline V gene, CDR1 is KGHDR and CDR2 is SFDVKD. The V gene end was trimmed by 3 bases and the J gene end by 4 bases; junction bases not matched to a gene: 4.

The chain employs TRBV30 and TRBJ1-2; the D is unclear. The CDR3 spans 13 residues. Looked up from germline, CDR1 is GTSNPN and CDR2 is SVGIG (reference sequence). V was trimmed by 0 bases and J by 4 bases, leaving 9 bases between them. In nucleotides, the CDR3 is TGTGCCTGGAGTGTTAAGGCAGGCTATGGCTACACCTTC. Encoded protein: CAWSVKAGYGYTF.

As DNA, the CDR3 is TGTGCCAGCAGCGTAGGGCCAGGGGACCAGCCCCAGCATTTT. Translation: CASSVGPGDQPQHF. The chain has TRBV9 and TRBJ1-5, with D possibly being TRBD1 (6 bases). Trimming pared 0 bases from V and 7 bases from J, leaving 11 bases between. The CDR3 is 14 residues long. Germline CDR1 and CDR2: SGDLS and YYNGEE.

The chain links TRBV14 to TRBJ1-1; perhaps TRBD1 as D (5 bases). Germline V lookup: CDR1 SGHDN, CDR2 FVKESK. Trimming cost V 3 bases and J 4 bases, with 21 bases left between them. The CDR3 loop spans 17 amino acids. This CDR3 reads CASSHCIGLQGATEAFF. DNA for the CDR3: TGTGCCAGCAGCCATTGTATTGGACTTCAAGGGGCCACTGAAGCTTTCTTT.

The genes are TRBV6-1 and TRBJ2-1; 11 bases line up with TRBD2. Germline CDR1 is MNHNS and CDR2 is SASEGT. The V gene end was trimmed by 3 bases and the J gene end by 9 bases; junction bases not matched to a gene: 7. The CDR3 loop spans 15 amino acids. The CDR3 DNA reads as TGTGCCAGCAGTGAGGGACTAGCGGCGACAGGTGAGCAGTTCTTC. Amino acids: CASSEGLAATGEQFF.

The DNA of the CDR3 is TGTGCCAGCAGCTTACGGAGGGGGGGGCCAGAGACCCAGTACTTC. Residues: CASSLRRGGPETQYF. The chain is built from TRBV13 and TRBJ2-5; TRBD2 is a possible D gene (7 bases). V was trimmed by 2 bases and J by 4 bases, leaving 14 bases between them. CDR1 is PRHDT and CDR2 is FYEKMQ in the germline V gene (reference sequence). This CDR3 is built from 15 residues.

CDR3 region: CASSLGSQVGEQYF. DNA of the CDR3: TGCGCCAGCAGCTTGGGGTCCCAAGTGGGCGAGCAGTACTTC. The rearrangement joins TRBV5-1 to TRBJ2-7; D gene unclear. Between the trimmed V and J ends, which lost 0 bases and 6 bases, there was a span of 13 bases. The CDR3 has 14 amino acids. Germline values: CDR1 SGHRS, CDR2 YFSETQ.

This clone was picked up one time. The J gene is TRBJ1-4, the V gene TRBV27; TRBD1 matches at 7 bases. The length of the CDR3 is 17 residues. CDR1 and CDR2 from the germline V gene are MNHEY and SMNVEV (reference sequence). V shed 5 bases and J 0 bases; nucleotides not matched to a gene: 9. CDR3 bases: TGTGCCAGCAGTGAAACAGGGGAGGAGGCAACTAATGAAAAACTGTTTTTT. Protein product: CASSETGEEATNEKLFF. The variable domain in full, with the rest retrieved from reference TRBV27 and TRBJ1-4, is EAQVTQNPRYLITVTGKKLTVTCSQNMNHEYMSWYRQDPGLGLRQIYYSMNVEVTDKGDVPEGYKVSRKEKRNFPLILESPSPNQTSLYFCASSETGEEATNEKLFFGSGTQLSVL.

This clone has more than one count but fewer than ten. V usage is TRBV7-8 and J usage is TRBJ2-2; 12 bases align to TRBD1. Germline CDR1 and CDR2: SGHVS and FQNEAQ. V was pared by 5 bases and J by 7 bases, with 5 bases of the junction left unmatched. The CDR3 length is 15 residues. The CDR3: CASSRGQGAVGELFF. CDR3 nucleotide sequence: TGTGCCAGCAGCAGGGGACAGGGGGCAGTCGGGGAGCTGTTTTTT.

This chain connects TRBV11-2 to TRBJ2-4; TRBD2 agrees at 7 bases. V was pared by 4 bases and J by 7 bases, with 10 bases of the junction left unmatched. The germline CDR1 and CDR2 sequences are SGHAT and FQNNGV. This CDR3 spans 15 amino acids. For the CDR3, the DNA is TGTGCCAGCAGCTCTATCCGGGACGGGGGGAACATTCAGTACTTC. It specifies CASSSIRDGGNIQYF.

The J gene is TRBJ1-6, the V gene TRBV7-8; TRBD1 is a possible D gene (6 bases). Between the trimmed V and J ends, which lost 5 bases and 14 bases, there was a span of 13 bases. Germline CDR1 reads SGHVS; CDR2 reads FQNEAQ. The CDR3 contains 12 residues. This CDR3 reads CASSTVQGALHF. CDR3 nucleotide sequence: TGTGCCAGCAGCACAGTACAGGGAGCCCTCCACTTT.

V usage is TRBV9 and J usage is TRBJ1-2, with D hard to call. Trimming removed 4 bases from V and 2 bases from J, with 12 bases in between. CDR1 is SGDLS and CDR2 is YYNGEE in the germline V gene. The CDR3 runs to 14 residues. This CDR3 is CASSTDGSNYGYTF. The CDR3 DNA reads TGTGCCAGCAGCACAGACGGGTCCAACTATGGCTACACCTTC.